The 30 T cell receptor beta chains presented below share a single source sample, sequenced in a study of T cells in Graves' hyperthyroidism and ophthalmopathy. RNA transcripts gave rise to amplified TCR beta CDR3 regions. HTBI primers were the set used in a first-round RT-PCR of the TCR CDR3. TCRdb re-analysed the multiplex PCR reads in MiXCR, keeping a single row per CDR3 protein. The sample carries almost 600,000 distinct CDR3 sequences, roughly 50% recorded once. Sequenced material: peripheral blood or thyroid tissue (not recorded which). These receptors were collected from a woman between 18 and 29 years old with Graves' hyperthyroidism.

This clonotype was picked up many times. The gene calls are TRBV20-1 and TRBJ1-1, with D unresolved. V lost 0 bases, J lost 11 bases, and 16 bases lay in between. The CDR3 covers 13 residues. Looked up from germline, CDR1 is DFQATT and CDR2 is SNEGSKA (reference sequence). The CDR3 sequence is CSARDSKRALAFF. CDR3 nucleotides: TGCAGTGCTAGAGATTCCAAAAGAGCTTTGGCTTTCTTT.

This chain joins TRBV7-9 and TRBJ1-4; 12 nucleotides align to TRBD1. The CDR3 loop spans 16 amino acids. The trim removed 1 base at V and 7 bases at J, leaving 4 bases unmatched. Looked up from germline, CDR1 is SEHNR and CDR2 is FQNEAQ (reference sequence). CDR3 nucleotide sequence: TGTGCCAGCAGCTTAGAGGGACAGGGGGCTATTGAAAAACTGTTTTTT. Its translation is CASSLEGQGAIEKLFF.

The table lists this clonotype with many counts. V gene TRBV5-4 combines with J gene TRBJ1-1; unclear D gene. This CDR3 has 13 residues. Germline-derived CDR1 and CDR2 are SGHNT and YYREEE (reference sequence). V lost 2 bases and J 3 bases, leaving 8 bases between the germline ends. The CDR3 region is CASSFYGDTEAFF. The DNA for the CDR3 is TGTGCCAGCAGCTTTTATGGGGACACTGAAGCTTTCTTT.

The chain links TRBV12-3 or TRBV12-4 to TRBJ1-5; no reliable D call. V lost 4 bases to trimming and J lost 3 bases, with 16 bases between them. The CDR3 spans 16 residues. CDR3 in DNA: TGTGCCAGCAGTTCCCTGCGGACTGGGGACAATCAGCCCCAGCATTTT. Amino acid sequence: CASSSLRTGDNQPQHF.

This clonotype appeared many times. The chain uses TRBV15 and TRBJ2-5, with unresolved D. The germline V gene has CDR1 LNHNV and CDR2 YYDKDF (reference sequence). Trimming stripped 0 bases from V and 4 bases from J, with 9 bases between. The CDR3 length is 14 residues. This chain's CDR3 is CATSRDRKGETQYF. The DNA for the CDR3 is TGTGCCACCAGCAGAGATAGAAAGGGAGAGACCCAGTACTTC.

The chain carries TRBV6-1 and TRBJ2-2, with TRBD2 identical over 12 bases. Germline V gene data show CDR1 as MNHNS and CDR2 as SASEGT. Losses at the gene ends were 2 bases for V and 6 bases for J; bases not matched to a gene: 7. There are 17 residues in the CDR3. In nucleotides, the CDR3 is TGTGCCAGCAGTGAACTAGCGGGAGGGCGCGTTCCCGGGGAGCTGTTTTTT. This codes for CASSELAGGRVPGELFF.

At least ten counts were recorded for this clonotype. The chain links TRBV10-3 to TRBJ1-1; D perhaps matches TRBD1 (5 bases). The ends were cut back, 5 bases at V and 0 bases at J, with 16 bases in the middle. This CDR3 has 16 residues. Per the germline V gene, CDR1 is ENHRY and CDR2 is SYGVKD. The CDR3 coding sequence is TGTGCCATCAGTTCCGGGACTGGGGGGGTGAACACTGAAGCTTTCTTT. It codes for CAISSGTGGVNTEAFF.

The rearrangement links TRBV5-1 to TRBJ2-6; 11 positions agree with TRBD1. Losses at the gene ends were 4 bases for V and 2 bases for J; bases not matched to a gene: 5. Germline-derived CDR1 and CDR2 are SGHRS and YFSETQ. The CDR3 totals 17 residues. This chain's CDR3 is CASSTGTGGTGANVLTF. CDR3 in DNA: TGCGCCAGCAGCACCGGGACAGGGGGAACTGGGGCCAACGTCCTGACTTTC.

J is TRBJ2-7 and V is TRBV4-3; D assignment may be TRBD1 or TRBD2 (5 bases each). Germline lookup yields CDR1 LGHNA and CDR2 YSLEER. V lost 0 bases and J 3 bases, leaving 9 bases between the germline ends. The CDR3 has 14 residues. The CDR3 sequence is CASSQDGTGYEQYF. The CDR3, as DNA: TGCGCCAGCAGCCAAGATGGGACGGGCTACGAGCAGTACTTC.

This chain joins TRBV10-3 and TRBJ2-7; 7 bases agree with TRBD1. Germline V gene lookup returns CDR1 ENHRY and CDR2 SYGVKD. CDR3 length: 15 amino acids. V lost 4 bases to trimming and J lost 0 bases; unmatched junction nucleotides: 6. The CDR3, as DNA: TGTGCCATCAGTGGTTGGGACAGAAACTCCTACGAGCAGTACTTC. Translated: CAISGWDRNSYEQYF.

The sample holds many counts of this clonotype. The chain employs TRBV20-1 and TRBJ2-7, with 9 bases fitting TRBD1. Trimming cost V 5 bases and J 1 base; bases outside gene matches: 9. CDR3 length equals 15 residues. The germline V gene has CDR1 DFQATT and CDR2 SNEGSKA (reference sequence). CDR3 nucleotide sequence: TGCAGTGCTCCCGGGACAGGGATTTCATCCTACGAGCAGTACTTC. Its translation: CSAPGTGISSYEQYF.

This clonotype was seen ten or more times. The CDR3 loop is CASGRTDRGNEKLFF. The CDR3 DNA reads as TGCGCCAGCGGGAGGACGGACAGGGGGAATGAAAAACTGTTTTTT. The chain couples TRBV10-2 to TRBJ1-4; TRBD1 aligns across 10 bases. Trimming removed 8 bases from V and 5 bases from J; junction bases left unmatched: 8. Germline V gives CDR1 WSHSY, CDR2 SAAADI. The CDR3 runs to 15 residues.

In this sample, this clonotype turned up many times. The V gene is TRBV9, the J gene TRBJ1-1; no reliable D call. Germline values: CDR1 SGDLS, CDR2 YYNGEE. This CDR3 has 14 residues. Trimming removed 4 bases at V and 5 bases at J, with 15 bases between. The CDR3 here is CASSLHWMGTEAFF. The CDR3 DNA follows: TGTGCCAGCAGCCTACACTGGATGGGAACTGAAGCTTTCTTT.

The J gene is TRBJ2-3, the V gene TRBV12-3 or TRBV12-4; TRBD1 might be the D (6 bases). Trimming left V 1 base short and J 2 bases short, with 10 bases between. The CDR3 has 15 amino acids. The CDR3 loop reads CASSLDRTDTDTQYF. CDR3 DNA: TGTGCCAGCAGTTTAGACAGGACAGACACAGATACGCAGTATTTT.

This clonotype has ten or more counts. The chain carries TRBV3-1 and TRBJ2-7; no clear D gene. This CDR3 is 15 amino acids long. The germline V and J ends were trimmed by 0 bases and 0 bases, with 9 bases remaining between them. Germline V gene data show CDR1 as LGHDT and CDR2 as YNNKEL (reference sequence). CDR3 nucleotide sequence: TGTGCCAGCAGCCAAGATGGTACGGCCTCCTACGAGCAGTACTTC. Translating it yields CASSQDGTASYEQYF.

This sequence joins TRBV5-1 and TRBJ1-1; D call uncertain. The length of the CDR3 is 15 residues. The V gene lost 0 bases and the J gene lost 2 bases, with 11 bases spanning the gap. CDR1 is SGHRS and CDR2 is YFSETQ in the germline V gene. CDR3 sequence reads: CASSLEREVNTEAFF. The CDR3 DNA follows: TGCGCCAGCAGCTTGGAAAGGGAAGTTAACACTGAAGCTTTCTTT.

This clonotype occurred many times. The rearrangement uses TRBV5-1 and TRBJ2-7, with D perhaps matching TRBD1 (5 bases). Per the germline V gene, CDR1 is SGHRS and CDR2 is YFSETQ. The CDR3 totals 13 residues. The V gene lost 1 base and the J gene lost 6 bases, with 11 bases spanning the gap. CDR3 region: CASSLTGPAEQYF. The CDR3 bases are TGCGCCAGCAGCTTGACAGGACCGGCCGAGCAGTACTTC. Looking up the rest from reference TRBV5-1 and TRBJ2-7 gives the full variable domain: KAGVTQTPRYLIKTRGQQVTLSCSPISGHRSVSWYQQTPGQGLQFLFEYFSETQRNKGNFPGRFSGRQFSNSRSEMNVSTLELGDSALYLCASSLTGPAEQYFGPGTRLTVT.

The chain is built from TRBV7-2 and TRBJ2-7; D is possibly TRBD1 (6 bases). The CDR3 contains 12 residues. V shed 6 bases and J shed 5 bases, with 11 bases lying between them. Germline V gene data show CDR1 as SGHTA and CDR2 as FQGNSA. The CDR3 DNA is TGTGCCAGCAGTCCGAAGGGGGACGAGCAGTACTTC. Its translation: CASSPKGDEQYF.

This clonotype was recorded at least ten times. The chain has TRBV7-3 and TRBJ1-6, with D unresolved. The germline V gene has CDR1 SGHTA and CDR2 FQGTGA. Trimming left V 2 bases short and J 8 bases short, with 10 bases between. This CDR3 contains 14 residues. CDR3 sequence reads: CASSLGIAYSPLHF. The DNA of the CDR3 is TGTGCCAGCAGCTTAGGCATAGCCTATTCACCCCTCCACTTT.

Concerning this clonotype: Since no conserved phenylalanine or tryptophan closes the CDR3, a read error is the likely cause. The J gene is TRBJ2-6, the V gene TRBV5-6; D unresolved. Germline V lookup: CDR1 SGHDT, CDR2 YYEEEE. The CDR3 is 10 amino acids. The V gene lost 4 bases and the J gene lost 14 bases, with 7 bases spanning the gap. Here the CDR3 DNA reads TGTGCCAGCAGCCCCTTACTCCTGACTAGC. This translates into CASSPLLLTS.

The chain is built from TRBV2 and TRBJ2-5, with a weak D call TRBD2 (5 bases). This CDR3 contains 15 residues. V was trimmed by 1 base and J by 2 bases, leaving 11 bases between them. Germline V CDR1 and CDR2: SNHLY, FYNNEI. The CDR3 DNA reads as TGTGCCAGCAGTGAAGTGGGAGTCTGGCAAGAGACCCAGTACTTC. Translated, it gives CASSEVGVWQETQYF.

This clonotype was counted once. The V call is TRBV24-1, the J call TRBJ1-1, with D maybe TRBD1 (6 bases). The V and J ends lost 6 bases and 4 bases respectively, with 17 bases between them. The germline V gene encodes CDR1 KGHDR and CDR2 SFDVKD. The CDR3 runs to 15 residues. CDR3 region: CATSSGGGLGTEAFF. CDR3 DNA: TGTGCCACCAGTAGCGGAGGGGGGCTTGGCACTGAAGCTTTCTTT.

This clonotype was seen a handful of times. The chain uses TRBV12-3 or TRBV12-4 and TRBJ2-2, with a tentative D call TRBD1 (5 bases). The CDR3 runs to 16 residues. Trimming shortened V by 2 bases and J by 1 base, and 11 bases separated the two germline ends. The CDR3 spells CASSLHSQGNTGELFF. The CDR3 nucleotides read TGTGCCAGCAGTTTACACTCGCAGGGGAACACCGGGGAGCTGTTTTTT.

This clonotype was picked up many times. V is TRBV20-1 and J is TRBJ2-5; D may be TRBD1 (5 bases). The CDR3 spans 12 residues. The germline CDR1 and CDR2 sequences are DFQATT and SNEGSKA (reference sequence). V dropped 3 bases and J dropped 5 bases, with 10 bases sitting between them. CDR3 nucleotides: TGCAGTGCTAGTGGGGCCAGGGAGACCCAGTACTTC. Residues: CSASGARETQYF.

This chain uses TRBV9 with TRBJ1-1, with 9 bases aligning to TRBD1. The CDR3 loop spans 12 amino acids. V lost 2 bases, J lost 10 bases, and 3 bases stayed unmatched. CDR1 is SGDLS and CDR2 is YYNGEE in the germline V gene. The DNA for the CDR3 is TGTGCCAGCAGCGTGTACAGGGGGCGAGCTTTCTTT. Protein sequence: CASSVYRGRAFF.

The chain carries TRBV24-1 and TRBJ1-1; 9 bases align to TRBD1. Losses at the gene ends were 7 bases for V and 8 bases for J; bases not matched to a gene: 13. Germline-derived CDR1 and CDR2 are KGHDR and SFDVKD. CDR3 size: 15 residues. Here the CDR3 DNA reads TGTGCCACCAGCCCCGGGACAGGGAAATTAGGCGAAGCTTTCTTT. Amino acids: CATSPGTGKLGEAFF.

This chain's CDR3 is CASRDMGAYQETQYF. The CDR3, as DNA: TGTGCCAGCAGGGATATGGGGGCGTACCAAGAGACCCAGTACTTC. The J gene is TRBJ2-5, the V gene TRBV25-1; D is possibly TRBD1 (6 bases). The CDR3 length is 15 residues. The V end was cut by 6 bases, the J end by 0 bases, with 14 bases between. Germline V lookup: CDR1 MGHDK, CDR2 SYGVNS.

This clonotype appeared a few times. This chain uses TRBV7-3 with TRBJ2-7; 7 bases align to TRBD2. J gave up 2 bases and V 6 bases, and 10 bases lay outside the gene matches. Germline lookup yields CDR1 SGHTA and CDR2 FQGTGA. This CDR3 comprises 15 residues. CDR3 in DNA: TGTGCCAGCAGGCCCGGCGTGGGGGGGGCCTACGAGCAGTACTTC. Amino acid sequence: CASRPGVGGAYEQYF.

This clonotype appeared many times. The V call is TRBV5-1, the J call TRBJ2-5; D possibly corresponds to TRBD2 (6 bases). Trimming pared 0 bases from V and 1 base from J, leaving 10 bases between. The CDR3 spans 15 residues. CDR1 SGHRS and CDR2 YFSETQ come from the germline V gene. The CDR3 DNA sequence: TGCGCCAGCAGCTTGGCTACTAGCTTCCAAGAGACCCAGTACTTC. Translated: CASSLATSFQETQYF.

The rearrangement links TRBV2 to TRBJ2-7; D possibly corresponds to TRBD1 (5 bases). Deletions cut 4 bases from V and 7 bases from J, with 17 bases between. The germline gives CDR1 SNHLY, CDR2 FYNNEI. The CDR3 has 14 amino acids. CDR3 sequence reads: CASSGTLQRHEQYF. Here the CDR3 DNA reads TGTGCCAGCAGTGGGACACTTCAGCGCCATGAGCAGTACTTC.